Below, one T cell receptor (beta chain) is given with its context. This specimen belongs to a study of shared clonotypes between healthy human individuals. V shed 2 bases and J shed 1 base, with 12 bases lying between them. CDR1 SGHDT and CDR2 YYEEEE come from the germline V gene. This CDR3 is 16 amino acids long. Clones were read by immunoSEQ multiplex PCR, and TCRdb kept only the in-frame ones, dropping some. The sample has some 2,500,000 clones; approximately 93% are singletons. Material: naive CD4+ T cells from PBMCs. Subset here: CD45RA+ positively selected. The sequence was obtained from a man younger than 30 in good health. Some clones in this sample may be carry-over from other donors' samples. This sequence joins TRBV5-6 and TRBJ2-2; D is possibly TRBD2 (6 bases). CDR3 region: CASSFGLTLNTGELFF. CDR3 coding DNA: TGTGCCAGCAGCTTCGGACTAACCCTGAACACCGGGGAGCTGTTTTTT.